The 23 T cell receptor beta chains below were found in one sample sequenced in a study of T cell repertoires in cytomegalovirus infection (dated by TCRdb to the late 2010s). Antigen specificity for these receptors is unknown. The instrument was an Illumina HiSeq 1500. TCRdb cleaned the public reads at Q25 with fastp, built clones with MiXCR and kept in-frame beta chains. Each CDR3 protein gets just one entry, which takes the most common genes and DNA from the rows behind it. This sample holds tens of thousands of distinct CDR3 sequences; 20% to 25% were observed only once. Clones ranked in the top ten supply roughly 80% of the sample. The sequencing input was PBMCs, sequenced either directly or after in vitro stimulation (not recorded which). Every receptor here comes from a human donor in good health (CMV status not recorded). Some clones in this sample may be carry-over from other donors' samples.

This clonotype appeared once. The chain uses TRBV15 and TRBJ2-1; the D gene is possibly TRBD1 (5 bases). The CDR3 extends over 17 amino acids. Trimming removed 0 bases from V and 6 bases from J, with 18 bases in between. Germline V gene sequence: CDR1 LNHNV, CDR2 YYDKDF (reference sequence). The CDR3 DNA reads TGTGCCACCAGCAGAGAGCTTTTACGACAGAAGGGCAATGAGCAGTTCTTC. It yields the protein CATSRELLRQKGNEQFF. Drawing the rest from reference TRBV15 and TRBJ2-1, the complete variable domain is DAMVIQNPRYQVTQFGKPVTLSCSQTLNHNVMYWYQQKSSQAPKLLFHYYDKDFNNEADTPDNFQSRRPNTSFCFLDIRSPGLGDTAMYLCATSRELLRQKGNEQFFGPGTRLTVL.

The DNA for the CDR3 is TGTGCCAGCAGTACCGGTCTGCCGAACACTGAAGCTTTCTTT. Protein product: CASSTGLPNTEAFF. The J gene is TRBJ1-1, the V gene TRBV12-3 or TRBV12-4; no definite D call. The CDR3 runs to 14 residues. Trimming removed 5 bases at V and 1 base at J, with 11 bases between.

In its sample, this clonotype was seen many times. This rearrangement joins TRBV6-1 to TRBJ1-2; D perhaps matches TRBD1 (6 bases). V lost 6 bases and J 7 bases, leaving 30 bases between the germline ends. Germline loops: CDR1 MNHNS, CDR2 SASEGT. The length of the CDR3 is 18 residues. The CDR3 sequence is CASRRAKSYEYRAGGYTF. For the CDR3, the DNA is TGTGCCAGCAGGCGGGCTAAAAGCTACGAGTACAGGGCTGGTGGCTACACCTTC.

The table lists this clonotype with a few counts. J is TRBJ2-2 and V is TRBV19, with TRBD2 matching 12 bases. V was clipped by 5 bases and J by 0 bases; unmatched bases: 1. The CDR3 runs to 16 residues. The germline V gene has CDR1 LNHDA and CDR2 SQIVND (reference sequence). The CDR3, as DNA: TGTGCCAGTAGTCGGACTAGCGGGACGAACACCGGGGAGCTGTTTTTT. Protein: CASSRTSGTNTGELFF.

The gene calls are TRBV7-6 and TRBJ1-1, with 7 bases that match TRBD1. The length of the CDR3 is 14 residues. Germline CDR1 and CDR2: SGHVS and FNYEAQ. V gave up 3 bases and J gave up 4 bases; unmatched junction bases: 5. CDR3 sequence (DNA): TGTGCCAGCAGCTTGGAGGGGGCATTCACTGAAGCTTTCTTT. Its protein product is CASSLEGAFTEAFF.

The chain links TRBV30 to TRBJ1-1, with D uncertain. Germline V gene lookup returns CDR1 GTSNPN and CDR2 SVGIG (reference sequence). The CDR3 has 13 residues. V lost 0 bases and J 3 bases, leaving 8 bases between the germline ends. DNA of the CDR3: TGTGCCTGGAGTGTACTCCGGGACACTGAAGCTTTCTTT. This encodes CAWSVLRDTEAFF.

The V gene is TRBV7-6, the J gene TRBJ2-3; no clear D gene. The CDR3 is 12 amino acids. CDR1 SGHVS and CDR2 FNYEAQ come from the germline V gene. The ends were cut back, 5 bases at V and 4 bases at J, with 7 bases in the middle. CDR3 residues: CASSKFPDTQYF. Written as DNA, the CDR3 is TGTGCCAGCAGCAAATTCCCAGATACGCAGTATTTT.

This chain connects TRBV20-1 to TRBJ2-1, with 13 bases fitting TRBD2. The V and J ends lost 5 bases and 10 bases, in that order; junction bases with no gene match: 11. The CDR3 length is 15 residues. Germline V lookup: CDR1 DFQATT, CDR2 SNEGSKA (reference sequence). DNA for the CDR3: TGCAGTGCTTTCACGGGACTAGCGGGGCGTAGAGAGCAGTTCTTC. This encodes CSAFTGLAGRREQFF.

Written as DNA, the CDR3 is TGCAGTGCTAGATTAGATACGCAGTATTTT. It codes for CSARLDTQYF. This chain uses TRBV20-1 with TRBJ2-3; D unresolved. CDR1 DFQATT and CDR2 SNEGSKA come from the germline V gene (reference sequence). Trimming took off 2 bases at V and 5 bases at J, with 2 bases between the two ends. The CDR3 runs 10 residues.

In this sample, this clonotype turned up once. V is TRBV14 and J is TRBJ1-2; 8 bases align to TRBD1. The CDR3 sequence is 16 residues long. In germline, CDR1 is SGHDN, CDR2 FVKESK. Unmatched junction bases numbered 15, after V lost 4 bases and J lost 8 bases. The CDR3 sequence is CASSPGTGSRENGYTF. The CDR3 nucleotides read TGTGCCAGCAGCCCCGGGACAGGTTCCCGGGAGAACGGCTACACCTTC.

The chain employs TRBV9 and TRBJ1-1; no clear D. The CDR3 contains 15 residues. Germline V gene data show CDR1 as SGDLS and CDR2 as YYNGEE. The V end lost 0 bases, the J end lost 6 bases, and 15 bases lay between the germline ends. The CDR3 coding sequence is TGTGCCAGCAGCGTAGGATCCTTGGGATTCCCTGAAGCTTTCTTT. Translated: CASSVGSLGFPEAFF.

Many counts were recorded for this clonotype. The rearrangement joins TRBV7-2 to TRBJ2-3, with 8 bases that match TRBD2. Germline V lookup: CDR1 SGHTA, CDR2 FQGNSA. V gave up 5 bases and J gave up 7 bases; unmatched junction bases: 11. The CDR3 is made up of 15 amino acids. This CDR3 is CASSTGTSHRNTQYF. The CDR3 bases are TGTGCCAGCAGCACCGGGACTAGTCATCGGAATACGCAGTATTTT.

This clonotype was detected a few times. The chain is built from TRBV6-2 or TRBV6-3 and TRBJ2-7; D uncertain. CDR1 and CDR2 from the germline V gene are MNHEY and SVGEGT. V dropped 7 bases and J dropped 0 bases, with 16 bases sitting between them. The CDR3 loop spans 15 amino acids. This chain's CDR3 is CASTPYPWSSYEQYF. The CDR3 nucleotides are TGTGCCAGCACCCCTTATCCGTGGAGCTCCTACGAGCAGTACTTC.

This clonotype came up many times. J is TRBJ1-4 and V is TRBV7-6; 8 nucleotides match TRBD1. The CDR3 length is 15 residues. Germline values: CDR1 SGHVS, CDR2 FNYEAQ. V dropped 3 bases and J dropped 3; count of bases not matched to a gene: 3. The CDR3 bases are TGTGCCAGCAGCTTGACAGGGGCGCCTAATGAAAAACTGTTTTTT. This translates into CASSLTGAPNEKLFF.

CDR3 sequence: CASSYHSSPEAFF. CDR3 nucleotide sequence: TGTGCCAGCAGTTATCACAGTTCACCTGAAGCTTTCTTT. The genes are TRBV6-5 and TRBJ1-1; D is uncertain. Germline V gene lookup returns CDR1 MNHEY and CDR2 SVGAGI. Trimming removed 3 bases at V and 6 bases at J, with 11 bases between. The CDR3 runs to 13 residues.

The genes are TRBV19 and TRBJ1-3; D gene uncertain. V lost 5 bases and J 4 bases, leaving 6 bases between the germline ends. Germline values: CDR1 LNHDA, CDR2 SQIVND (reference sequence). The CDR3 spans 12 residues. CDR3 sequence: CASSLIGNTIYF. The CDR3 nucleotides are TGTGCCAGTAGTTTAATCGGAAACACCATATATTTT.

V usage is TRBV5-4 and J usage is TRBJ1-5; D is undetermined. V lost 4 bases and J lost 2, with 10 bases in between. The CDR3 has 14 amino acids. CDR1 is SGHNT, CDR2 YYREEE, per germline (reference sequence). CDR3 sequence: CASSEGIGNQPQHF. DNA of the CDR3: TGTGCCAGCAGCGAAGGGATAGGCAATCAGCCCCAGCATTTT.

DNA of the CDR3: TGCAGCGTTTTCATCCGAGGCTACACCTTC. It encodes CSVFIRGYTF. V is TRBV29-1 and J is TRBJ1-2; D remains ambiguous. The V gene's germline CDR1 is SQVTM and CDR2 ANQGSEA. The ends were cut back, 5 bases at V and 8 bases at J, with 9 bases in the middle. This CDR3 has 10 amino acids.

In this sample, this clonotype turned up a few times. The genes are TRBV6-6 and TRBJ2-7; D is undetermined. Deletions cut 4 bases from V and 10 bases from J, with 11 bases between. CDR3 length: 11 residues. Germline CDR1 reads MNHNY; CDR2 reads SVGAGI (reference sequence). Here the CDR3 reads CASSSLEFQYV. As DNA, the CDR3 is TGTGCCAGCAGTTCCCTGGAGTTCCAGTACGTC.

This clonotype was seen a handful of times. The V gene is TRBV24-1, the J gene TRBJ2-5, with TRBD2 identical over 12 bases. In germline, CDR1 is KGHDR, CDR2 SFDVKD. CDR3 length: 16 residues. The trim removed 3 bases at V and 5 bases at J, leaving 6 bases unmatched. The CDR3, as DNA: TGTGCCACCAGTGATATAAGGACTAGCGGGAAGGAGACCCAGTACTTC. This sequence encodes CATSDIRTSGKETQYF.

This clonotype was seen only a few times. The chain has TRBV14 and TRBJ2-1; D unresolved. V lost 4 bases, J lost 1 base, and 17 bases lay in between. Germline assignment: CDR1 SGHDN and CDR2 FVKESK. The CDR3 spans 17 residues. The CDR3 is CASSPHLRFRSYNEQFF. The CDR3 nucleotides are TGTGCCAGCAGCCCACACCTACGGTTTAGGTCCTACAATGAGCAGTTCTTC.

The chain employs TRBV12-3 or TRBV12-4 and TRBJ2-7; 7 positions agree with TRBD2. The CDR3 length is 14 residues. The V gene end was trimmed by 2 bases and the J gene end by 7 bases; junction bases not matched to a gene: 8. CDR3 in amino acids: CASSLTRGTKEQYF. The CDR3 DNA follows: TGTGCCAGCAGTTTAACGCGAGGGACTAAAGAGCAGTACTTC.

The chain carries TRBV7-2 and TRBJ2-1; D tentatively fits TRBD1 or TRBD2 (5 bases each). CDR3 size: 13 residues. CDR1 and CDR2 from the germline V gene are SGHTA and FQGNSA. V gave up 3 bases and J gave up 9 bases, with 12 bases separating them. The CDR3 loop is CASSLGRAVEQFF. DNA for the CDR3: TGTGCCAGCAGCTTGGGACGGGCGGTTGAGCAGTTCTTC.